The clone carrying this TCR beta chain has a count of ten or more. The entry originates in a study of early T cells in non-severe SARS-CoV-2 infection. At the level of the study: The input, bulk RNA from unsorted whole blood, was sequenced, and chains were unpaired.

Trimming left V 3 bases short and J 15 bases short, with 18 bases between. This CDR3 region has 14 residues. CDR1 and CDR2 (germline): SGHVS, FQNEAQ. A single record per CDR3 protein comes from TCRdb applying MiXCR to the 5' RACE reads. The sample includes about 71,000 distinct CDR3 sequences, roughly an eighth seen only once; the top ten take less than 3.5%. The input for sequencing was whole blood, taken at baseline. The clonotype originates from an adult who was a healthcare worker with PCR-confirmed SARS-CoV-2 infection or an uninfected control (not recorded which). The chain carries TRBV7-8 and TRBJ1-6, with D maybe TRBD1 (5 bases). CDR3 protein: CASSFYDSALGLHF. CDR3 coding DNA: TGTGCCAGCAGCTTTTACGACAGCGCCCTGGGCCTCCACTTT.